These 20 T cell receptor beta chains originate from one sample sequenced in a study of cytomegalovirus exposure and HLA in healthy donors. PCR primers comprised 60 Vbeta and 13 Jbeta primers. TCRdb keeps only in-frame clones here, not all; method: immunoSEQ multiplex PCR. The data hold 150,000 or so clones, with less than 90% observed a single time. Sequencing was done on a sample of PBMCs. The receptors were gathered from a boy aged 2 to 10 in good health and CMV-seronegative.

The chain uses TRBV30 and TRBJ2-3; possible D gene TRBD2, 5 bases. V lost 2 bases to trimming and J lost 4 bases, with 16 bases between them. This CDR3 contains 15 residues. Per the germline V gene, CDR1 is GTSNPN and CDR2 is SVGIG (reference sequence). In DNA form, the CDR3 reads TGTGCCTGGAGTAGATTGGCACAGCGGCCAGATACGCAGTATTTT. This encodes CAWSRLAQRPDTQYF.

CDR3 sequence reads: CASVREGGSYEQYF. The CDR3 region has the DNA TGTGCCAGTGTCCGGGAGGGAGGCTCCTACGAGCAGTACTTC. The V gene is TRBV6-1, the J gene TRBJ2-7; 8 nucleotides line up with TRBD2. V was clipped by 9 bases and J by 0 bases; unmatched bases: 7. Germline CDR1 MNHNS, CDR2 SASEGT. The CDR3 covers 14 residues.

This sequence joins TRBV5-4 and TRBJ2-1, with TRBD2 as a possible D gene (5 bases). The CDR3 loop spans 15 amino acids. The ends were cut back, 0 bases at V and 5 bases at J, with 12 bases in the middle. The germline gives CDR1 SGHNT, CDR2 YYREEE (reference sequence). CDR3 region: CASSLEGGPHNEQFF. The CDR3 nucleotides are TGTGCCAGCAGCTTGGAAGGCGGGCCCCACAATGAGCAGTTCTTC.

The V gene is TRBV6-1, the J gene TRBJ2-1; D might be TRBD2 (5 bases). The germline gives CDR1 MNHNS, CDR2 SASEGT. The CDR3 loop spans 13 amino acids. V lost 7 bases to trimming and J lost 7 bases, with 14 bases between them. CDR3 nucleotide sequence: TGTGCCAGCACCAGCGGCCAGTTTAATGAGCAGTTCTTC. Translation gives CASTSGQFNEQFF.

The chain combines TRBV19 with TRBJ2-7; TRBD1 matches 7 bases. Germline loops: CDR1 LNHDA, CDR2 SQIVND (reference sequence). V gave up 9 bases and J gave up 3 bases; unmatched junction bases: 8. The CDR3 loop spans 13 amino acids. The CDR3 reads CASRGTDLYEQYF. The CDR3 DNA sequence: TGTGCCAGCAGGGGGACAGACCTCTACGAGCAGTACTTC. The entire variable domain, with the rest obtained from reference TRBV19 and TRBJ2-7, is as follows: DGGITQSPKYLFRKEGQNVTLSCEQNLNHDAMYWYRQDPGQGLRLIYYSQIVNDFQKGDIAEGYSVSREKKESFPLTVTSAQKNPTAFYLCASRGTDLYEQYFGPGTRLTVT.

J is TRBJ2-3 and V is TRBV6-5; D possibly corresponds to TRBD2 (6 bases). V was trimmed by 4 bases and J by 5 bases, leaving 13 bases between them. Germline CDR1 reads MNHEY; CDR2 reads SVGAGI. The CDR3 is 14 residues long. The DNA for the CDR3 is TGTGCCAGCAGTTCGGGGGTTAAGATAGATACGCAGTATTTT. Encoded protein: CASSSGVKIDTQYF.

CDR3 region: CASSTSPPTLTDTQYF. The CDR3 bases are TGCGCCAGCAGCACCTCCCCACCGACTCTCACAGATACGCAGTATTTT. The V and J genes are TRBV5-1 and TRBJ2-3; D is undetermined. The CDR3 has 16 residues. Trimming stripped 4 bases from V and 2 bases from J, with 17 bases between. The germline V gene has CDR1 SGHRS and CDR2 YFSETQ.

This sequence joins TRBV5-1 and TRBJ2-3, with D possibly being TRBD1 (6 bases). In germline, CDR1 is SGHRS, CDR2 YFSETQ. The CDR3 contains 15 residues. Trimming stripped 2 bases from V and 4 bases from J, with 14 bases between. The CDR3 is CASSLGTGRADTQYF. The CDR3 DNA sequence: TGCGCCAGCAGCTTAGGAACAGGGCGGGCAGATACGCAGTATTTT.

This chain joins TRBV12-5 and TRBJ1-5; 11 nucleotides align to TRBD1. This CDR3 is 18 amino acids long. Germline lookup yields CDR1 LGHNT and CDR2 FRNRAP. The V gene end was trimmed by 3 bases and the J gene end by 0 bases; junction bases not matched to a gene: 7. CDR3 region: CASGFRTGGSNSNQPQHF. CDR3 in DNA: TGTGCTAGTGGTTTTCGGACAGGGGGCTCGAATAGCAATCAGCCCCAGCATTTT.

V and J are TRBV29-1 and TRBJ1-3; D unclear. Germline-derived CDR1 and CDR2 are SQVTM and ANQGSEA. The CDR3 extends over 12 amino acids. V lost 6 bases and J lost 1, with 7 bases in between. The CDR3 DNA sequence: TGCAGCGTCGTATCTTCTGGAAACACCATATATTTT. This encodes CSVVSSGNTIYF.

The chain employs TRBV29-1 and TRBJ2-1, with 8 bases aligning to TRBD2. The CDR3 length is 13 residues. From germline, CDR1 is SQVTM and CDR2 ANQGSEA. V dropped 3 bases and J dropped 4; count of bases not matched to a gene: 2. CDR3: CSVEASGYNEQFF. The CDR3 region has the DNA TGCAGCGTTGAGGCTAGCGGGTACAATGAGCAGTTCTTC.

This clone was recorded only once. The chain is built from TRBV2 and TRBJ1-1; D is unresolved. The germline V gene encodes CDR1 SNHLY and CDR2 FYNNEI. The V and J ends lost 8 bases and 1 base respectively, with 5 bases between them. CDR3 length: 11 amino acids. The CDR3 DNA reads TGTGCCAGCGACAAGAACACTGAAGCTTTCTTT. Its protein product is CASDKNTEAFF.

This chain uses TRBV25-1 with TRBJ2-7; TRBD2 matches at 9 bases. There are 13 residues in the CDR3. Germline trimming cut 7 bases from V and 6 bases from J; bases unmatched to any gene: 7. Per the germline V gene, CDR1 is MGHDK and CDR2 is SYGVNS. This CDR3 is CASTGTSKSEQYF. CDR3 bases: TGTGCCAGCACGGGGACTAGCAAGAGCGAGCAGTACTTC.

This clone was counted a single time. The V and J genes are TRBV9 and TRBJ1-2, with 10 bases matching TRBD1. The CDR3 extends over 14 amino acids. The germline V gene encodes CDR1 SGDLS and CDR2 YYNGEE. V lost 0 bases and J lost 8; bases outside the gene matches: 4. The CDR3 reads CASSVDLTGGGYTF. The CDR3 DNA is TGTGCCAGCAGCGTAGATTTGACAGGGGGCGGCTACACCTTC.

The chain combines TRBV29-1 with TRBJ1-2; 7 nucleotides agree with TRBD1. Germline V gene lookup returns CDR1 SQVTM and CDR2 ANQGSEA. The CDR3 sequence is 12 residues long. With V trimmed by 4 bases and J by 4 bases, 3 bases remained unmatched. In nucleotides, the CDR3 is TGCAGCGTTGGGGGACAGAGCTATGGCTACACCTTC. This codes for CSVGGQSYGYTF.

The rearrangement links TRBV4-1 to TRBJ1-3; D gene uncertain. The germline V and J ends were trimmed by 2 bases and 4 bases, with 9 bases remaining between them. The CDR3 sequence is 14 residues long. Germline-derived CDR1 and CDR2 are MGHRA and YSYEKL. The CDR3 region has the DNA TGCGCCAGCAGCCAATCACATCCAGGAAACACCATATATTTT. Protein: CASSQSHPGNTIYF.

The chain uses TRBV15 and TRBJ2-7; possibly TRBD1 for D (6 bases). Looked up from germline, CDR1 is LNHNV and CDR2 is YYDKDF (reference sequence). The CDR3 runs 11 residues. V was trimmed by 4 bases and J by 10 bases, leaving 11 bases between them. The CDR3 loop is CATSNQDRQYF. DNA for the CDR3: TGTGCCACCAGCAATCAGGACAGACAGTACTTC. Together with reference TRBV15 and TRBJ2-7, the CDR3 gives the full variable domain: DAMVIQNPRYQVTQFGKPVTLSCSQTLNHNVMYWYQQKSSQAPKLLFHYYDKDFNNEADTPDNFQSRRPNTSFCFLDIRSPGLGDTAMYLCATSNQDRQYFGPGTRLTVT.

This clone was observed a single time. V gene TRBV2 combines with J gene TRBJ2-7, with a possible D match to TRBD2 (5 bases). V was shortened by 3 bases and J by 3 bases, with 9 bases between the two germline ends. Per germline, CDR1 SNHLY and CDR2 FYNNEI. The CDR3 totals 13 residues. The CDR3 bases are TGTGCCAGCAGTGAGAGCGGCAACTACGAGCAGTACTTC. It specifies CASSESGNYEQYF.

J is TRBJ1-4 and V is TRBV7-9; D perhaps matches TRBD1 (6 bases). Trimming removed 5 bases at V and 2 bases at J, with 12 bases between. This CDR3 region has 15 residues. The V gene's germline CDR1 is SEHNR and CDR2 FQNEAQ (reference sequence). The chain's CDR3 is CASSPQGNTNEKLFF. The CDR3 nucleotides read TGTGCCAGCAGCCCGCAGGGGAATACTAATGAAAAACTGTTTTTT.

This clone was found a few times. J is TRBJ1-3 and V is TRBV18; D ambiguous. V gave up 7 bases and J gave up 2 bases, with 9 bases separating them. There are 13 residues in the CDR3. Per germline, CDR1 KGHSH and CDR2 LQKENI. The CDR3 spells CASLEVAGNTIYF. CDR3 in DNA: TGTGCCAGCTTGGAGGTGGCTGGAAACACCATATATTTT.